This TCR beta chain was sequenced during a study of T cell responses to AZD1222 COVID-19 vaccine. A word on this clone: What it binds is unknown.

In germline, CDR1 is MNHEY, CDR2 SVGEGT. The trim removed 3 bases at V and 5 bases at J, leaving 7 bases unmatched. The CDR3 has 15 amino acids. The repertoire was sequenced with immunoSEQ multiplex PCR; TCRdb's copy has only in-frame clones and lacks some. The data contain fewer than 150,000 clones, around 89% of them singletons. Study-level results: The CD4 TCRs associated with vaccination extended across spike and predominated at 160-218 and 743-854. Nearly half of the spike-specific TCRs reportedly recognize variant regions that carry no mutations.

The receptor was derived from an adult in good health. The J gene is TRBJ1-5, the V gene TRBV6-2 or TRBV6-3, with 7 bases lining up with TRBD1. Specimen: peripheral blood, collected on day 0 of AZD1222 vaccination. The CDR3 loop reads CASSYRQGGHQPQHF. Here the CDR3 DNA reads TGTGCCAGCAGTTATCGCCAGGGGGGGCATCAGCCCCAGCATTTT.